This is a list of T cell receptor beta chains from one sample in a study of blood T cell repertoires in COVID-19. Sequenced by immunoSEQ multiplex PCR; TCRdb stores in-frame clones only, minus some. The data contain about 110,000 clones, around 90% of them singletons. Sequencing was done on a sample of peripheral blood. The receptors stem from a woman aged 45-59 years with active or convalescent COVID-19. Both conserved end residues are part of each CDR3. D genes are given only for firm matches. Some rows have no size entry. The others give once, few or many, or a class for an expanded clone.

CASSLSLAGDPQFF	TGTGCCAGCAGCTTATCGCTAGCGGGAGATCCACAGTTCTTC	TRBV7-3	TRBJ2-1	.	TRBD2
CAWGPGGDEQYF	TGTGCCTGGGGACCGGGCGGGGACGAGCAGTACTTC	TRBV30	TRBJ2-7	.	.
CASSVSAGGVETQYF	TGTGCCAGCAGTGTCAGCGCGGGAGGGGTGGAGACCCAGTACTTC	TRBV25-1	TRBJ2-5	.	TRBD2
CASRQTGTNEKLFF	TGTGCCAGCAGGCAGACAGGCACTAATGAAAAACTGTTTTTT	TRBV7-9	TRBJ1-4	.	.
CASSTGWGQPQHF	TGTGCCAGCAGTACAGGGTGGGGTCAGCCCCAGCATTTT	TRBV6-6	TRBJ1-5	.	.
CASSGTSGREQEYF	TGTGCCAGCTCGGGGACTAGCGGGAGGGAACAGGAGTACTTC	TRBV18	TRBJ2-7	few	TRBD2
CASSQGYGRGHEKLFF	TGCGCCAGCAGCCAAGGGTATGGCAGGGGGCATGAAAAACTGTTTTTT	TRBV4-3	TRBJ1-4	.	TRBD1
CASSLGLADTGELFF	TGTGCCAGCAGCTTGGGGCTAGCAGACACCGGGGAGCTGTTTTTT	TRBV5-4	TRBJ2-2	once	.
CATSRAGGPGANVLTF	TGTGCCACCAGTCGGGCAGGGGGCCCTGGGGCCAACGTCCTGACTTTC	TRBV24-1	TRBJ2-6	.	TRBD1
CASSPGLAGGEQFF	TGTGCTAGCAGCCCCGGACTAGCGGGAGGCGAGCAGTTCTTC	TRBV7-7	TRBJ2-1	.	TRBD2
CASRAGTGLTDTQYF	TGCGCCAGCAGAGCCGGGACAGGGTTGACAGATACGCAGTATTTT	TRBV4-1	TRBJ2-3	.	TRBD1
CASSHTENTEAFF	TGTGCCAGCAGTCATACAGAGAACACTGAAGCTTTCTTT	TRBV6-2/TRBV6-3	TRBJ1-1	.	.
CASSLSGNQPQHF	TGTGCCAGCAGTTTGTCAGGCAATCAGCCCCAGCATTTT	TRBV28	TRBJ1-5	.	.
CASSYQGGKETQYF	TGTGCCAGCAGTTACCAGGGAGGGAAGGAGACCCAGTACTTC	TRBV6-2/TRBV6-3	TRBJ2-5	.	TRBD2
CASSLRRPRQTQNTEAFF	TGTGCCAGCAGTTTAAGGCGCCCCCGACAGACCCAGAACACTGAAGCTTTCTTT	TRBV27	TRBJ1-1	.	.
CASSYRSRSGEQYF	TGTGCCAGCAGTTACCGCTCCCGTAGCGGCGAGCAGTACTTC	TRBV6-5	TRBJ2-7	.	.
CASSSKKDSLNTEAFF	TGTGCCAGCAGCTCGAAAAAAGACAGCCTGAACACTGAAGCTTTCTTT	TRBV5-4	TRBJ1-1	.	.
CAWSVRYSPLHF	TGTGCCTGGAGTGTCAGATATTCACCCCTCCACTTT	TRBV30	TRBJ1-6	.	.
CASSVGLWGTATSGNTIYF	TGTGCCAGCAGCGTAGGTTTGTGGGGGACAGCAACCTCTGGAAACACCATATATTTT	TRBV9	TRBJ1-3	.	TRBD1
CASSTGTKRTGELFF	TGTGCCAGCAGTACCGGGACAAAGCGTACAGGGGAGCTGTTTTTT	TRBV27	TRBJ2-2	.	.
CASSPLHGGGNQPQHF	TGTGCCAGTAGTCCCTTACACGGCGGGGGCAATCAGCCCCAGCATTTT	TRBV19	TRBJ1-5	.	.